The rows below give T cell receptor beta chains drawn from one sample of a study of cytomegalovirus exposure and HLA in healthy donors. Sequenced by immunoSEQ multiplex PCR; TCRdb stores in-frame clones only, minus some. The data hold approximately 160,000 clones, with approximately 85% observed a single time. The sample consisted of PBMCs. These receptors came from a girl aged 2-9 years in good health and CMV-seropositive. Both conserved end residues are part of each CDR3. Each record gives: D gene, V gene, clone size, J gene, CDR3 protein, CDR3 DNA. A D gene is named only where the DNA matches it firmly. Expanded clones get a size class; other rows say once, few or many, or leave the size out.

TRBD2,TRBV27,NA,TRBJ2-1,CASSFLAGVSHNEQFF,TGTGCCAGCAGTTTTCTAGCGGGAGTCTCCCACAATGAGCAGTTCTTC
NA,TRBV28,NA,TRBJ1-2,CATSPQGGGYTF,TGTGCCACCAGCCCCCAGGGCGGTGGCTACACCTTC
NA,TRBV4-1,NA,TRBJ2-5,CASSQVASEHATQYF,TGCGCCAGCAGCCAAGTGGCTAGCGAACATGCGACCCAGTACTTC
NA,TRBV2,NA,TRBJ1-1,CASTDRAGDEAFF,TGTGCCAGCACGGACAGAGCTGGCGATGAAGCTTTCTTT
TRBD2,TRBV7-9,few,TRBJ2-5,CASSTTSGMGETQYF,TGTGCCAGCAGCACGACTAGCGGGATGGGGGAGACCCAGTACTTC
TRBD2,TRBV4-2,few,TRBJ2-5,CASSPAGGQETQYF,TGTGCCAGCAGCCCAGCGGGGGGTCAAGAGACCCAGTACTTC
NA,TRBV5-1,once,TRBJ2-3,CASSRDGTDTQYF,TGCGCCAGCTCGCGGGATGGCACAGATACGCAGTATTTT
NA,TRBV5-4,NA,TRBJ1-4,CASSLVGRGNEKLFF,TGTGCCAGCAGCTTGGTGGGCAGGGGTAATGAAAAACTGTTTTTT
NA,TRBV5-1,NA,TRBJ1-1,CASSLSGTEAFF,TGCGCCAGCAGCTTGTCGGGCACTGAAGCTTTCTTT
TRBD1,TRBV10-1,NA,TRBJ2-1,CASSSGQGVNEQFF,TGCGCCAGCAGTTCGGGACAGGGCGTTAATGAGCAGTTCTTC
NA,TRBV5-8,NA,TRBJ2-7,CASSLVGRSYEQYF,TGTGCCAGCAGCTTGGTAGGCAGGTCCTACGAGCAGTACTTC
NA,TRBV11-2,NA,TRBJ2-5,CASSFVQETQYF,TGTGCCAGCAGCTTCGTACAAGAGACCCAGTACTTC
TRBD1,TRBV29-1,once,TRBJ2-7,CSTQEAGGFPRHSYEQYF,TGCAGCACTCAGGAGGCAGGGGGCTTCCCCCGCCATTCCTACGAGCAGTACTTC
TRBD2,TRBV6-1,NA,TRBJ2-7,CASRDPSGPYEQYF,TGTGCCAGCAGGGACCCTAGCGGGCCCTACGAGCAGTACTTC
NA,TRBV5-1,NA,TRBJ1-3,CASSDRPSGNTIYF,TGCGCCAGCAGCGACCGGCCATCGGGGAACACCATATATTTT
TRBD1,TRBV7-7,NA,TRBJ1-5,CASNVRTGGYSNQPQHF,TGTGCTAGCAACGTTCGGACAGGGGGATATAGCAATCAGCCCCAGCATTTT
NA,TRBV5-4,NA,TRBJ1-1,CASSLAAGRTEAFF,TGTGCCAGCAGCTTGGCGGCGGGGCGGACTGAAGCTTTCTTT
TRBD2,TRBV6-4,NA,TRBJ2-3,CASSETSGSADTQYF,TGTGCCAGCAGTGAAACTAGCGGGAGTGCAGATACGCAGTATTTT
TRBD2,TRBV6-5,NA,TRBJ2-7,CASRTSGTYEQYF,TGTGCCAGCAGGACTAGCGGTACCTACGAGCAGTACTTC
NA,TRBV30,NA,TRBJ1-3,CAWSEGASGNTIYF,TGTGCCTGGAGTGAAGGGGCGTCTGGAAACACCATATATTTT
TRBD1,TRBV7-3,NA,TRBJ1-1,CASSWTGGTEAFF,TGTGCCAGCAGCTGGACAGGGGGGACTGAAGCTTTCTTT
NA,TRBV5-1,NA,TRBJ1-1,CASSWGGLNTEAFF,TGCGCCAGCAGCTGGGGGGGGCTGAACACTGAAGCTTTCTTT
NA,TRBV19,NA,TRBJ1-5,CASSISDRSHQPQHF,TGTGCCAGTAGTATATCCGACAGATCTCATCAGCCCCAGCATTTT
TRBD1,TRBV27,NA,TRBJ1-3,CASRDTGQGNTIYF,TGTGCCAGCAGGGATACGGGACAGGGAAACACCATATATTTT
TRBD2,TRBV27,NA,TRBJ2-1,CASSLASGRGGEQFF,TGTGCCAGCAGTTTAGCTAGCGGGAGAGGGGGTGAGCAGTTCTTC